These 26 T cell receptor beta chains were sequenced from one sample in a study. TCRdb's copy holds only in-frame clones and misses some; the assay was immunoSEQ multiplex PCR. Of about 68,000 clones in the sample, 90% to 95% were seen once. The sample consisted of PBMCs. All receptors come from a man aged 40-55 years with rheumatoid arthritis.

The rearrangement joins TRBV7-6 to TRBJ1-1; 8 nucleotides line up with TRBD1. Germline V CDR1 and CDR2: SGHVS, FNYEAQ. Trimming took 5 bases from V and 4 from J; bases not matched to a gene: 9. The CDR3 totals 15 residues. CDR3 sequence reads: CASSHGQGEGTEAFF. CDR3 DNA: TGTGCCAGCAGCCACGGACAGGGAGAGGGCACTGAAGCTTTCTTT.

The rearrangement uses TRBV6-5 and TRBJ2-7; unclear D gene. V lost 6 bases to trimming and J lost 3 bases, with 6 bases between them. The CDR3 is made up of 11 amino acids. CDR1 and CDR2 from the germline V gene are MNHEY and SVGAGI. This CDR3 reads CASSKNYEQYF. DNA of the CDR3: TGTGCCAGCAGCAAGAACTACGAGCAGTACTTC.

V and J are TRBV15 and TRBJ1-6; no clear D. The ends were cut back, 0 bases at V and 7 bases at J, with 4 bases in the middle. Germline V gene lookup returns CDR1 LNHNV and CDR2 YYDKDF (reference sequence). The CDR3 is 13 amino acids. CDR3: CATSRETNSPLHF. The CDR3 DNA reads TGTGCCACCAGCAGAGAGACGAATTCACCCCTCCACTTT.

V is TRBV19 and J is TRBJ1-2, with D tentatively TRBD1 (5 bases). Germline V gene lookup returns CDR1 LNHDA and CDR2 SQIVND (reference sequence). The CDR3 consists of 13 residues. Trimming took off 5 bases at V and 6 bases at J, with 13 bases between the two ends. The CDR3 DNA is TGTGCCAGTAGTCTCGCCGGGGCGAATGGCTACACCTTC. Its protein product is CASSLAGANGYTF.

This rearrangement joins TRBV12-5 to TRBJ2-3, with D perhaps TRBD1 (6 bases). CDR1 LGHNT and CDR2 FRNRAP come from the germline V gene. CDR3 length equals 19 residues. The germline V and J ends were trimmed by 0 bases and 2 bases, with 21 bases remaining between them. In DNA form, the CDR3 reads TGTGCTAGTGGTTTGGTATTGGGAACAGGGCTTGTATTCACAGATACGCAGTATTTT. Amino acid sequence: CASGLVLGTGLVFTDTQYF.

The DNA for the CDR3 is TGTGCCAGCAGCCCGGCCGGGGGCCCATCCTACAATGAGCAGTTCTTC. Amino acids: CASSPAGGPSYNEQFF. The rearrangement joins TRBV11-2 to TRBJ2-1; D is perhaps TRBD1 or TRBD2 (6 bases each). Per the germline V gene, CDR1 is SGHAT and CDR2 is FQNNGV. With 5 bases removed from V and 1 base from J, the gap between germline ends came to 15 bases. The length of the CDR3 is 16 residues. The full variable domain, completed using reference TRBV11-2 and TRBJ2-1, is EAGVAQSPRYKIIEKRQSVAFWCNPISGHATLYWYQQILGQGPKLLIQFQNNGVVDDSQLPKDRFSAERLKGVDSTLKIQPAKLEDSAVYLCASSPAGGPSYNEQFFGPGTRLTVL.

The V and J genes are TRBV28 and TRBJ2-1; D remains ambiguous. Per germline, CDR1 MDHEN and CDR2 SYDVKM. Trimming shortened V by 4 bases and J by 3 bases, and 19 bases separated the two germline ends. The CDR3 is made up of 17 amino acids. The CDR3 DNA is TGTGCCAGCAGTTCGTCGTCTAGATATTCCATCTACAATGAGCAGTTCTTC. This gives the protein CASSSSSRYSIYNEQFF.

The chain couples TRBV30 to TRBJ1-4; D is ambiguous. The CDR3 is made up of 14 amino acids. CDR1 GTSNPN and CDR2 SVGIG come from the germline V gene (reference sequence). The V end was cut by 0 bases, the J end by 4 bases, with 9 bases between. The CDR3 protein is CAWSVRTLNEKLFF. The CDR3 region has the DNA TGTGCCTGGAGTGTACGGACCCTTAATGAAAAACTGTTTTTT.

This clone was found a few times. The chain links TRBV7-9 to TRBJ2-7; TRBD2 matches 13 bases. The germline gives CDR1 SEHNR, CDR2 FQNEAQ (reference sequence). V trimming: 6 bases; J trimming: 4 bases; junction bases outside the gene matches: 12. The CDR3 contains 17 residues. The CDR3 loop is CASSFFTELAGGYEQYF. CDR3 in DNA: TGTGCCAGCAGTTTTTTCACCGAACTAGCGGGAGGGTACGAGCAGTACTTC.

V usage is TRBV7-3 and J usage is TRBJ2-7; no clear D. V was cut by 6 bases and J by 8 bases, with 14 bases left in between. The germline CDR1 and CDR2 sequences are SGHTA and FQGTGA. The CDR3 is made up of 12 amino acids. The CDR3 sequence: CASSSPTGQQYF. The CDR3 DNA follows: TGTGCCAGCAGTTCTCCTACTGGACAGCAGTACTTC.

This chain connects TRBV9 to TRBJ1-4; the match to TRBD1 covers 9 bases. V shed 3 bases, J shed 6 bases, and the junction held 3 bases outside the gene matches. Germline V lookup: CDR1 SGDLS, CDR2 YYNGEE. CDR3 length equals 14 residues. CDR3 region: CASSAWDRDEKLFF. The CDR3 DNA reads as TGTGCCAGCAGCGCCTGGGACAGGGATGAAAAACTGTTTTTT. Filled out from reference TRBV9 and TRBJ1-4, the complete variable domain reads DSGVTQTPKHLITATGQRVTLRCSPRSGDLSVYWYQQSLDQGLQFLIQYYNGEERAKGNILERFSAQQFPDLHSELNLSSLELGDSALYFCASSAWDRDEKLFFGSGTQLSVL.

This sequence joins TRBV28 and TRBJ1-1; TRBD1 is a possible D gene (5 bases). This CDR3 has 14 residues. CDR1 and CDR2 from the germline V gene are MDHEN and SYDVKM. Trimming removed 7 bases from V and 0 bases from J, with 12 bases in between. The DNA for the CDR3 is TGTGCCAGCAAGACGTCAGGGTTGAACACTGAAGCTTTCTTT. It specifies CASKTSGLNTEAFF.

V usage is TRBV7-3 and J usage is TRBJ1-1, with 8 bases aligning to TRBD1. Germline-derived CDR1 and CDR2 are SGHTA and FQGTGA. The CDR3 sequence is 14 residues long. J was trimmed by 6 bases and V by 0 bases; bases with no gene match: 3. In nucleotides, the CDR3 is TGTGCCAGCAGCTTAACGGGACAGGATCCTGAAGCTTTCTTT. This translates into CASSLTGQDPEAFF.

The chain employs TRBV9 and TRBJ2-7, with 9 bases that match TRBD1. The germline V gene has CDR1 SGDLS and CDR2 YYNGEE. The J segment lost 3 bases and the V segment lost 4 bases, leaving 5 bases of the junction unmatched. The length of the CDR3 is 14 residues. CDR3 residues: CASSPGQGLYEQYF. The CDR3, as DNA: TGTGCCAGCAGCCCTGGACAGGGGCTCTACGAGCAGTACTTC.

Written as DNA, the CDR3 is TGTGCCACCAGTGATCGGACTAGCACAGATACGCAGTATTTT. Translating it yields CATSDRTSTDTQYF. The J gene is TRBJ2-3, the V gene TRBV24-1; possible D gene TRBD2, 5 bases. CDR1 is KGHDR, CDR2 SFDVKD, per germline. Trimming removed 3 bases at V and 0 bases at J, with 6 bases between. CDR3 length: 14 residues.

The V call is TRBV24-1, the J call TRBJ2-2; tentatively, D is TRBD1 (5 bases). Germline loops: CDR1 KGHDR, CDR2 SFDVKD. The CDR3 contains 16 residues. The ends were cut back, 1 base at V and 5 bases at J, with 13 bases in the middle. The CDR3 is CATSDFGAGRTGELFF. As DNA, the CDR3 is TGTGCCACCAGTGATTTTGGGGCAGGGCGGACCGGGGAGCTGTTTTTT.

The V gene is TRBV6-5, the J gene TRBJ1-2, with 9 bases lining up with TRBD1. The CDR3 has 15 amino acids. Looked up from germline, CDR1 is MNHEY and CDR2 is SVGAGI. V trimming: 5 bases; J trimming: 3 bases; junction bases outside the gene matches: 7. In DNA form, the CDR3 reads TGTGCCAGCAGTATTACAGGGGGCAGTGACTATGGCTACACCTTC. It codes for CASSITGGSDYGYTF.

This clone was picked up one time. CDR3 in amino acids: CASLEGGAGNTIYF. In nucleotides, the CDR3 is TGTGCCAGCCTTGAGGGAGGCGCTGGAAACACCATATATTTT. The chain couples TRBV28 to TRBJ1-3, with D unclear. The CDR3 totals 14 residues. CDR1 is MDHEN, CDR2 SYDVKM, per germline. V shed 8 bases and J shed 2 bases, with 13 bases lying between them.

This chain links TRBV27 with TRBJ1-2, with TRBD1 identical over 7 bases. Germline CDR1 reads MNHEY; CDR2 reads SMNVEV (reference sequence). This CDR3 is built from 16 residues. V lost 2 bases to trimming and J lost 1 base; unmatched junction nucleotides: 7. The CDR3 is CASSLSGTAFNYGYTF. The CDR3 nucleotides read TGTGCCAGCAGTTTAAGCGGGACAGCTTTTAACTATGGCTACACCTTC.

The rearrangement links TRBV28 to TRBJ2-7, with D tentatively TRBD1 (6 bases). The CDR3 is 14 residues long. Germline values: CDR1 MDHEN, CDR2 SYDVKM. With 5 bases removed from V and 2 bases from J, the gap between germline ends came to 13 bases. The CDR3 spells CASSIGRTAYEQYF. For the CDR3, the DNA is TGTGCCAGCAGTATAGGAAGGACAGCCTACGAGCAGTACTTC. Full variable domain (remainder filled in from reference TRBV28 and TRBJ2-7): DVKVTQSSRYLVKRTGEKVFLECVQDMDHENMFWYRQDPGLGLRLIYFSYDVKMKEKGDIPEGYSVSREKKERFSLILESASTNQTSMYLCASSIGRTAYEQYFGPGTRLTVT.

This sequence joins TRBV30 and TRBJ1-4; no definite D call. V gave up 0 bases and J gave up 0 bases, with 14 bases separating them. This CDR3 contains 17 residues. CDR1 is GTSNPN, CDR2 SVGIG, per germline (reference sequence). In DNA, the CDR3 is TGTGCCTGGAGTGTACACCCCGGCGGCGCAACTAATGAAAAACTGTTTTTT. Amino acid sequence: CAWSVHPGGATNEKLFF. The full variable domain, completed using reference TRBV30 and TRBJ1-4, is SQTIHQWPATLVQPVGSPLSLECTVEGTSNPNLYWYRQAAGRGLQLLFYSVGIGQISSEVPQNLSASRPQDRQFILSSKKLLLSDSGFYLCAWSVHPGGATNEKLFFGSGTQLSVL.

The genes are TRBV5-1 and TRBJ1-1; 11 positions agree with TRBD1. Per germline, CDR1 SGHRS and CDR2 YFSETQ. The CDR3 runs to 14 residues. The ends lost 4 bases at V and 5 bases at J; junction bases unmatched: 4. CDR3 sequence: CASSRDRGVTEAFF. Here the CDR3 DNA reads TGCGCCAGCAGCAGGGACAGGGGGGTTACTGAAGCTTTCTTT.

The count of this clone is one. This chain links TRBV19 with TRBJ2-7; D uncertain. The V end lost 1 base, the J end lost 0 bases, and 4 bases lay between the germline ends. The CDR3 consists of 13 residues. Looked up from germline, CDR1 is LNHDA and CDR2 is SQIVND (reference sequence). In nucleotides, the CDR3 is TGTGCCAGTAGTATAGGTTTCTCCTACGAGCAGTACTTC. Protein product: CASSIGFSYEQYF. Full variable domain (remainder filled in from reference TRBV19 and TRBJ2-7): DGGITQSPKYLFRKEGQNVTLSCEQNLNHDAMYWYRQDPGQGLRLIYYSQIVNDFQKGDIAEGYSVSREKKESFPLTVTSAQKNPTAFYLCASSIGFSYEQYFGPGTRLTVT.

The V and J genes are TRBV7-9 and TRBJ1-4, with D maybe TRBD1 (5 bases). Trimming took 2 bases from V and 3 from J, leaving 7 bases between them. The CDR3 runs 14 residues. Germline values: CDR1 SEHNR, CDR2 FQNEAQ (reference sequence). The chain's CDR3 is CASSLRGANEKLFF. The CDR3 DNA follows: TGTGCCAGCAGCTTAAGGGGTGCTAATGAAAAACTGTTTTTT.

This chain uses TRBV12-5 with TRBJ1-4, with D hard to call. The V and J ends lost 7 bases and 8 bases respectively, with 20 bases between them. Germline V gene data show CDR1 as LGHNT and CDR2 as FRNRAP. This CDR3 has 15 amino acids. CDR3 DNA sequence: TGTGCTAGTGCGAAGGGAGGGAGTCTTAGAGAAAAACTGTTTTTT. Residues: CASAKGGSLREKLFF.

The DNA of the CDR3 is TGTGCCAGCTCACCACCTCGGGACAGCTCTGGAAACACCATATATTTT. Its protein product is CASSPPRDSSGNTIYF. This chain connects TRBV18 to TRBJ1-3, with TRBD1 matching 7 bases. Losses at the gene ends were 0 bases for V and 0 bases for J; bases not matched to a gene: 2. The CDR3 has 16 residues. The V gene's germline CDR1 is KGHSH and CDR2 LQKENI.